This T cell receptor (beta chain) was profiled in a study of CD8+CD57+ T cells in acquired aplastic anemia. Turning to the study itself: The study obtained an average of roughly 3 ug of DNA from sorted CD4+ and CD8+ cells.

This clonotype was seen a handful of times. Its antigen remains unknown. Genomic DNA, the template, was used for profiling of the TCR beta VDJ and CDR3. One entry per CDR3 protein, called by TCRdb with MiXCR from the reads. The data contain 200,000 or so distinct CDR3 sequences, 64% of them singletons. This CDR3 region has 13 residues. Germline lookup yields CDR1 SNHLY and CDR2 FYNNEI. The V end was cut by 5 bases, the J end by 5 bases, with 12 bases between. General study findings and limits: Sharing between patients and controls was observed for twenty-nine CD8+ CDR3 sequences. No significant patient-versus-control difference appeared in CD8+ Simpson's diversity.

Sequencing was done on a sample of sorted CD4+, CD8+, or CD8+CD57+ T cells (not recorded which) from PBMCs. The chain links TRBV2 to TRBJ1-1; D gene uncertain. This receptor was obtained from a human donor with severe aplastic anemia or a healthy control (not recorded which). CDR3 residues: CASSLGPGTEAFF. CDR3 DNA sequence: TGTGCCAGCAGTTTAGGGCCTGGGACTGAAGCTTTCTTT. Supplemented by reference TRBV2 and TRBJ1-1, the full variable domain reads EPEVTQTPSHQVTQMGQEVILRCVPISNHLYFYWYRQILGQKVEFLVSFYNNEISEKSEIFDDQFSVERPDGSNFTLKIRSTKLEDSAMYFCASSLGPGTEAFFGQGTRLTVV.